This T cell receptor (beta chain) is from a study of cytomegalovirus exposure and HLA in healthy donors. This CDR3 contains 14 residues. CDR1 and CDR2 from the germline V gene are SNHLY and FYNNEI. It was with 60 Vbeta and 13 Jbeta primers that the PCR ran. Produced via immunoSEQ multiplex PCR; TCRdb's table is partial and in-frame only. The sample lists approximately 99,000 clones; 81% were seen once. The sample holds a few counts of this clone. Germline is not matched at one junction end, which may reflect a read error. The sequence was collected from a man aged 40-55 years in good health and CMV-seropositive. The chain uses TRBV2 and TRBJ1-5; 8 nucleotides agree with TRBD1. Specimen: PBMCs. Here the CDR3 DNA reads TGTGCCAGCAGCGAAGACAGGGGCGGTCAGCCCCAGCATTTT. This codes for CASSEDRGGQPQHF.